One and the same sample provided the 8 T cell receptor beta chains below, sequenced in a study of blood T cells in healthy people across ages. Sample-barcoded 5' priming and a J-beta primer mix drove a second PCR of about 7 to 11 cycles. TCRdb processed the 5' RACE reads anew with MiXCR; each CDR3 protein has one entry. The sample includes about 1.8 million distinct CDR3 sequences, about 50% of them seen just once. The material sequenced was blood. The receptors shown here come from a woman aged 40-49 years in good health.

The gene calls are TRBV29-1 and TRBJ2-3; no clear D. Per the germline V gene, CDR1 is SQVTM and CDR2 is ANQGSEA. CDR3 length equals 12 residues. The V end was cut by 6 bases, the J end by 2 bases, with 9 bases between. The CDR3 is CSVNRYTDTQYF. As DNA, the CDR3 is TGCAGCGTAAACAGATACACAGATACGCAGTATTTT.

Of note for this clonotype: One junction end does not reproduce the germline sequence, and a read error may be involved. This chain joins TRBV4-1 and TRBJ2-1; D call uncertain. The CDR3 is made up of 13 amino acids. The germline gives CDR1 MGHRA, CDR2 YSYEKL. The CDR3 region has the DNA TGTGCCAGCAGCCGATCTCACGAGGCTGAGCAGTTCTTC. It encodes CASSRSHEAEQFF.

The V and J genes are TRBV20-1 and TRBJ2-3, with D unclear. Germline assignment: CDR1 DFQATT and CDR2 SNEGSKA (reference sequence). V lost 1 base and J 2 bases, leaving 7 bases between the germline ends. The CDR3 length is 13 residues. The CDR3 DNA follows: TGCAGTGCTAGAGTCCGGAACACAGATACGCAGTATTTT. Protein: CSARVRNTDTQYF.

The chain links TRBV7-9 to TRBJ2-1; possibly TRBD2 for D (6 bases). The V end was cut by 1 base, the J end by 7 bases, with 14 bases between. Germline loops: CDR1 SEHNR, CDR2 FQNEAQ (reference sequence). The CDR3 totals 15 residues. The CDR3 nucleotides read TGTGCCAGCAGCTTAGGGGCGGGGCAGGGAAATGAGCAGTTCTTC. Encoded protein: CASSLGAGQGNEQFF.

CDR3 in amino acids: CASSYSRTLHGAFF. The CDR3 DNA reads as TGTGCCAGCAGTTACTCCCGGACGCTCCATGGAGCTTTCTTT. The J gene is TRBJ1-1, the V gene TRBV6-5; D not certain. CDR3 length: 14 residues. Germline CDR1 and CDR2: MNHEY and SVGAGI. Trimming stripped 0 bases from V and 10 bases from J, with 15 bases between.

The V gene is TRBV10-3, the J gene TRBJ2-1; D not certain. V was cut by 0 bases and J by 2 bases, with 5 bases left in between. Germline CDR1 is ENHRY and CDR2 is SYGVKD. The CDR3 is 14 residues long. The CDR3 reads CAISESTTYNEQFF. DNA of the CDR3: TGTGCCATCAGTGAGTCCACTACCTACAATGAGCAGTTCTTC.

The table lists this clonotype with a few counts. In DNA form, the CDR3 reads TGTGCCAGCAGCTTAGAACTAGCGGGGGTTAATGAGCAGTTCTTC. This codes for CASSLELAGVNEQFF. The rearrangement joins TRBV7-2 to TRBJ2-1, with 11 nucleotides matching TRBD2. Germline CDR1 and CDR2: SGHTA and FQGNSA. The CDR3 runs to 15 residues. V lost 1 base, J lost 7 bases, and 3 bases stayed unmatched.

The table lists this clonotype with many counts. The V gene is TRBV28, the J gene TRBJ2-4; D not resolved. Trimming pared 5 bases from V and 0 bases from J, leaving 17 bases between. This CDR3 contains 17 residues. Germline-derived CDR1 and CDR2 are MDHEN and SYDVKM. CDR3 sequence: CASSPLDGQVAKNIQYF. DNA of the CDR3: TGTGCCAGCAGTCCCCTGGACGGTCAAGTAGCCAAAAACATTCAGTACTTC.